This is a list of T cell receptor beta chains from one sample in a study of blood T cell repertoires in COVID-19. TCRdb's copy holds only in-frame clones and misses some; the assay was immunoSEQ multiplex PCR. The profile shows 190,000 or so clones, roughly 80% of them singletons. Sequenced sample: PBMCs or T cells enriched from blood (not recorded which). The source is a middle-aged man who had recovered from COVID-19. Both conserved end residues are part of each CDR3. A D gene is named only where the DNA matches it firmly. Size is omitted from some rows. Given values are once, few, many or a class for expanded clones.

v_gene,d_gene,j_gene,len,abundance,CDR3nt,CDR3aa
TRBV6-5,TRBD2,TRBJ2-1,14,once,TGTGCCAGCGGACTAGCGGGGGGCACATCAGGGCAGTTCTTC,CASGLAGGTSGQFF
TRBV27,NA,TRBJ2-1,14,once,TGTGCCAGCAGTCCGAAGCTGCTAGGAGGCGAGCAGTTCTTC,CASSPKLLGGEQFF
TRBV7-6,NA,TRBJ1-4,14,NA,TGTGCCAGCAGCGGAGTGGTTCCTAATGAAAAACTGTTTTTT,CASSGVVPNEKLFF
TRBV5-4,NA,TRBJ2-5,13,NA,TGTGCCAGCAGCTTAAGACAGGAGGAGACCCAGTACTTC,CASSLRQEETQYF
TRBV7-2,TRBD1,TRBJ1-1,13,NA,TGTGCCAGCAGCTTTTTTACAGGGGCTGAAGCTTTCTTT,CASSFFTGAEAFF
TRBV24-1,NA,TRBJ1-1,15,NA,TGTGCCACCAGTGCCTCGACCGGGACTTTCACTGAAGCTTTCTTT,CATSASTGTFTEAFF
TRBV28,TRBD1,TRBJ1-2,18,NA,TGTGCCAGCAGGTCGAGCTCCCCAGACAGGGATTTTAACTATGGCTACACCTTC,CASRSSSPDRDFNYGYTF
TRBV18,TRBD1,TRBJ1-1,14,NA,TGTGCCAGCTCACCAGAAAGACAGGGAAGTGGAGCTTTCTTT,CASSPERQGSGAFF
TRBV19,TRBD1,TRBJ1-3,16,once,TGTGCCAGTAGTATCGACAGGGTCTTCTCTGGAAACACCATATATTTT,CASSIDRVFSGNTIYF
TRBV29-1,TRBD2,TRBJ2-5,14,NA,TGCAGCGTCCGACTTCGCGGGGGGTGGGAGACCCAGTACTTC,CSVRLRGGWETQYF
TRBV14,NA,TRBJ1-6,17,NA,TGTGCCAGCAGCCAAGGGGGGGTACTCTCCTATAATTCACCCCTCCACTTT,CASSQGGVLSYNSPLHF
TRBV6-1,NA,TRBJ1-2,17,NA,TGTGCCAGCAGTGAACTAACAGGGCCCCCCCTTAACTATGGCTACACCTTC,CASSELTGPPLNYGYTF
TRBV6-1,NA,TRBJ1-2,15,NA,TGTGCCAGCAGTGAAGGTCCAGGCCTTAACTATGGCTACACCTTC,CASSEGPGLNYGYTF
TRBV6-5,NA,TRBJ2-7,15,few,TGTGCCAGCAGTTACTTAGCCCGGGACACCTACGAGCAGTACTTC,CASSYLARDTYEQYF
TRBV7-8,NA,TRBJ2-7,15,NA,TGTGCCAGCAGCTTAGGTGCAGGGGCAGCAGACGAGCAGTACTTC,CASSLGAGAADEQYF